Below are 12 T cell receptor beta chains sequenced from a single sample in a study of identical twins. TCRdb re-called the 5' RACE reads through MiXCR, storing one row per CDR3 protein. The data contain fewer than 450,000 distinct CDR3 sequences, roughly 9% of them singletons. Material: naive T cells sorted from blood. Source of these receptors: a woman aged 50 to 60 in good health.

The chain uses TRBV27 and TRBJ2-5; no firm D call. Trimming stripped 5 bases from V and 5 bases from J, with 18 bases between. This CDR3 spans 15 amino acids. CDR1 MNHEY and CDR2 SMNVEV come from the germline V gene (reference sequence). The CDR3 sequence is CASSRTGPPAETQYF. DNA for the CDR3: TGTGCCAGCAGTAGGACCGGGCCCCCAGCGGAGACCCAGTACTTC.

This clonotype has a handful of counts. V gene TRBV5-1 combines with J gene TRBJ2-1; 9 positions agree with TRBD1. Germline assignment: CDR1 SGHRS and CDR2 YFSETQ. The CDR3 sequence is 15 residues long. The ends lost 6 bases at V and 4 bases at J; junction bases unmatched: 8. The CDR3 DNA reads TGCGCCAGCAACTCCCGACAGGGGGGTTACAATGAGCAGTTCTTC. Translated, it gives CASNSRQGGYNEQFF.

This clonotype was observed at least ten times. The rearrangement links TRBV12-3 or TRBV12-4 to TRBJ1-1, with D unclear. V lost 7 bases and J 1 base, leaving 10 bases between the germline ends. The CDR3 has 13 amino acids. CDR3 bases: TGTGCCAGCACCCCACTTTCGAACACTGAAGCTTTCTTT. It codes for CASTPLSNTEAFF.

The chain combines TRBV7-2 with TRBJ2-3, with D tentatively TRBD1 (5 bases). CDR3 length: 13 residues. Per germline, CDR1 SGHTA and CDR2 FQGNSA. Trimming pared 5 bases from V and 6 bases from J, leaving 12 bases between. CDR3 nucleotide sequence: TGTGCCAGCAGCAAGGGATCAGGGGATACGCAGTATTTT. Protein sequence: CASSKGSGDTQYF.

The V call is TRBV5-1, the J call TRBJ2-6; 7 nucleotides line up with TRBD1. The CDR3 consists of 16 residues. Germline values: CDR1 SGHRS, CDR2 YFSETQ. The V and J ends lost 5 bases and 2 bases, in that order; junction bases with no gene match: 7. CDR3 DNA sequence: TGCGCCAGCAGGGCCGGGACAGTAACTGGGGCCAACGTCCTGACTTTC. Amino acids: CASRAGTVTGANVLTF.

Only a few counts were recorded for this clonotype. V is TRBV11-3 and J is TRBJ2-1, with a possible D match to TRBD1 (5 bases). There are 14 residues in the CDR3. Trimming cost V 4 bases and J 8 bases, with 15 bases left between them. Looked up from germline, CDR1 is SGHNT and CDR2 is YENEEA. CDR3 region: CASSSAPLGDEQFF. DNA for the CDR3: TGTGCCAGCAGCTCAGCACCCTTAGGGGATGAGCAGTTCTTC.

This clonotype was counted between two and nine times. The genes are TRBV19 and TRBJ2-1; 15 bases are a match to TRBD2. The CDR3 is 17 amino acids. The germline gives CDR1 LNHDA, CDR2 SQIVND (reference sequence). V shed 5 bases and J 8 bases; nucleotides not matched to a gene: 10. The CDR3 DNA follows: TGTGCCAGTAGTCCAAACCCGGGACTAGCGGGAGGCCATGAGCAGTTCTTC. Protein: CASSPNPGLAGGHEQFF.

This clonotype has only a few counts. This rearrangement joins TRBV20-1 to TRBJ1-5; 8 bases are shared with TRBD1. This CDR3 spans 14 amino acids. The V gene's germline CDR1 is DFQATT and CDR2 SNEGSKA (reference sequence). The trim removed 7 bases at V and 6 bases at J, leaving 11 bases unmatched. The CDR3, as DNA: TGCAGTGTATCACAGGGGGTTTATAGTCAGCCCCAGCATTTT. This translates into CSVSQGVYSQPQHF.

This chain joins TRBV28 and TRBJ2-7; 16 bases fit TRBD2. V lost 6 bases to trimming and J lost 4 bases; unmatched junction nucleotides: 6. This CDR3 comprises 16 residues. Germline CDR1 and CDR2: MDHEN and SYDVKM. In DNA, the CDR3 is TGTGCCAGCAGGGGGACTAGCGGGAGGGCCCAGTACGAGCAGTACTTC. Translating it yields CASRGTSGRAQYEQYF. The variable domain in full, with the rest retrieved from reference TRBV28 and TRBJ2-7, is DVKVTQSSRYLVKRTGEKVFLECVQDMDHENMFWYRQDPGLGLRLIYFSYDVKMKEKGDIPEGYSVSREKKERFSLILESASTNQTSMYLCASRGTSGRAQYEQYFGPGTRLTVT.

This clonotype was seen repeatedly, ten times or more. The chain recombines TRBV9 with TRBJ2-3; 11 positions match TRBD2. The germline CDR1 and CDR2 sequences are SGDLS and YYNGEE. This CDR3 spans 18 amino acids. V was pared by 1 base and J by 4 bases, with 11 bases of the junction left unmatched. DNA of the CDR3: TGTGCCAGCAGCGTATCCCCTCGACTAGCGGGGCTGGCAGATACGCAGTATTTT. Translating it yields CASSVSPRLAGLADTQYF. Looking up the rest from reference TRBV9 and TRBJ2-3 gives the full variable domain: DSGVTQTPKHLITATGQRVTLRCSPRSGDLSVYWYQQSLDQGLQFLIQYYNGEERAKGNILERFSAQQFPDLHSELNLSSLELGDSALYFCASSVSPRLAGLADTQYFGPGTRLTVL.

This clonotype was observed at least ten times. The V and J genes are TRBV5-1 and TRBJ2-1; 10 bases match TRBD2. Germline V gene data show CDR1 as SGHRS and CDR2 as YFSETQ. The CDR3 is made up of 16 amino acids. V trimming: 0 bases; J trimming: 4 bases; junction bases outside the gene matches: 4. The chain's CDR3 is CASSLVASGSYNEQFF. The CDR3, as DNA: TGCGCCAGCAGCTTGGTGGCTAGCGGGAGTTACAATGAGCAGTTCTTC.

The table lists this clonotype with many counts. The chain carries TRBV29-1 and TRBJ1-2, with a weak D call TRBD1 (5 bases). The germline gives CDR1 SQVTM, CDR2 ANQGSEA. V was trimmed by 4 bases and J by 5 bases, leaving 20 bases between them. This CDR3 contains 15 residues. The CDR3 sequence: CSVAVWTPKEYGYTF. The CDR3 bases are TGCAGCGTTGCCGTCTGGACACCCAAGGAGTATGGCTACACCTTC. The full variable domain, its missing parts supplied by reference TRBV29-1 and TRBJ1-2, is SAVISQKPSRDICQRGTSLTIQCQVDSQVTMMFWYRQQPGQSLTLIATANQGSEATYESGFVIDKFPISRPNLTFSTLTVSNMSPEDSSIYLCSVAVWTPKEYGYTFGSGTRLTVV.